These T cell receptor beta chains were read from a single sample in a study of blood T cells in healthy people across ages. From the 5' RACE reads, TCRdb called clonotypes with MiXCR, one entry per CDR3 protein. The sample carries approximately 670,000 distinct CDR3 sequences, roughly 43% recorded once. Sequencing was done on a sample of blood. All receptors derive from a man older than 75 in good health. Both conserved end residues are part of each CDR3. Fields, in order: clone size, J gene, D gene, V gene, CDR3 DNA, CDR3 protein. D genes are given only for firm matches. Expanded clones get a size class; other rows say once, few or many, or leave the size out.

. TRBJ2-2 TRBD2 TRBV7-8 TGTGCCAGCAGCCCCATAGTGGCTAGCGGGAGCACCGGGGAGCTGTTTTTT CASSPIVASGSTGELFF
few TRBJ2-2 . TRBV2 TGTGCCAGCAGTGACTACAGGGATGTCGGGGAGCTGTTTTTT CASSDYRDVGELFF
few TRBJ2-7 . TRBV27 TGTGCCAGCAGTTGGGGAGTGAGTACCTACGAGCAGTACTTC CASSWGVSTYEQYF
. TRBJ1-2 TRBD1 TRBV6-2/TRBV6-3 TGTGCCAGCAGTTACCGATCCGGACAGGTCTTACACTATGGCTACACCTTC CASSYRSGQVLHYGYTF
. TRBJ2-5 TRBD1 TRBV2 TGTGCCAGCAGTGGGAATTTGGGACAGGGGATGGGAAGAGAGACCCAGTACTTC CASSGNLGQGMGRETQYF
. TRBJ1-5 . TRBV4-2 TGTGCCAGCAGCCAAGATCGACAGATCAATCAGCCCCAGCATTTT CASSQDRQINQPQHF
. TRBJ1-1 TRBD1 TRBV11-2 TGTGCCAGCAGCATAAGGGGGACAGGGGCCGGGGGGACTGAAGCTTTCTTT CASSIRGTGAGGTEAFF
many TRBJ2-1 TRBD2 TRBV7-2 TGTGCCAGCAGCATGGGACTAGTGAGCTCCTACAATGAGCAGTTCTTC CASSMGLVSSYNEQFF
. TRBJ2-6 TRBD1 TRBV28 TGTGCCAGCAGAGAACCCGGGACAGGTTCTGGGGCCAACGTCCTGACTTTC CASREPGTGSGANVLTF
. TRBJ1-1 TRBD1 TRBV15 TGTGCCACCAGCAGAGGACAGGGAGGGAACACTGAAGCTTTCTTT CATSRGQGGNTEAFF
. TRBJ1-3 TRBD1 TRBV7-2 TGTGCCAGCAGCTTAGCTAGGACAGGCTCTGGAAACACCATATATTTT CASSLARTGSGNTIYF
. TRBJ2-1 TRBD2 TRBV7-9 TGTGCCAGCGGCCATGGACGGGCGGGGGATCTACAATATGAGCAGTTCTTC CASGHGRAGDLQYEQFF
. TRBJ2-7 . TRBV4-2 TGTGCCAGCAGCCAAGGAATTGGGACACTTACCGCCTACGAGCAGTACTTC CASSQGIGTLTAYEQYF
. TRBJ2-7 . TRBV11-1 TGTGCCAGCAGCCCAACCGGACGTACCTACGAGCAGTACTTC CASSPTGRTYEQYF
. TRBJ2-1 TRBD2 TRBV5-1 TGCGCCAGCAGCCTTCTCGGACTAGCGGGAGAGGAGCAGTTCTTC CASSLLGLAGEEQFF
. TRBJ2-4 . TRBV4-1 TGCGCCAGCAGCCAAGGACACGCGGAGAACATTCAGTACTTC CASSQGHAENIQYF
many TRBJ2-1 . TRBV7-7 TGTGCTAGCAGCCACACCCAGGAAAGCTCCTACAATGAGCAGTTCTTC CASSHTQESSYNEQFF
. TRBJ2-5 . TRBV20-1 TGCAGTGCGGGGAAATTGAGAGGAGAGACCCAGTACTTC CSAGKLRGETQYF
. TRBJ2-2 TRBD1 TRBV7-2 TGTGCCAGCAGCCCACAGGGGCCGGGAACCGGGGAGCTGTTTTTT CASSPQGPGTGELFF
few TRBJ2-1 TRBD2 TRBV4-3 TGCGCCAGCAGGGACCTCGCGGGAGGGGCCTACAATGAGCAGTTCTTC CASRDLAGGAYNEQFF
. TRBJ2-2 . TRBV2 TGTGCCAGCAGGGCGAACGGTCCGAACACCGGGGAGCTGTTTTTT CASRANGPNTGELFF
few TRBJ2-6 . TRBV27 TGTGCCAGCAGTTTATCCGTCGGTCCCTCTGGGGCCAACGTCCTGACTTTC CASSLSVGPSGANVLTF
. TRBJ2-7 TRBD1 TRBV19 TGTGCCAGTAGTGGCGGGACCGGGACAGGGTCCTACGAGCAGTACTTC CASSGGTGTGSYEQYF
. TRBJ2-7 . TRBV10-3 TGTGCCATCAGTGGGACGAGCTCCTACGAGCAGTACTTC CAISGTSSYEQYF
few TRBJ2-4 . TRBV20-1 TGCAGTGGGCTGGGAGGGGGGCCTGCGCAGGAGCAGTACTTC CSGLGGGPAQEQYF
. TRBJ1-2 TRBD1 TRBV9 TGTGCCAGCAGCGCCCGAGACCCGAGACAGGGACCCTATGGCTACACCTTC CASSARDPRQGPYGYTF
many TRBJ2-7 . TRBV29-1 TGCAGCGTCATGTCCTACCGAGGGGCCTACGAGCAGTACTTC CSVMSYRGAYEQYF
. TRBJ1-2 . TRBV7-2 TGTGCCAGCAGCTTGGACTCGAATATTTACTATGGCTACACCTTC CASSLDSNIYYGYTF
. TRBJ2-5 . TRBV7-9 TGTGCCAGCGCGGGCCAAGAGACCCAGTACTTC CASAGQETQYF
many TRBJ2-6 . TRBV7-3 TGTGCCAGCAGCTTTGCGAGCTCTGGGGCCAACGTCCTGACTTTC CASSFASSGANVLTF
. TRBJ2-3 TRBD2 TRBV6-5 TGTGCCAGCAGTCGATCTAGCGGGGGTTTAGCAGATACGCAGTATTTT CASSRSSGGLADTQYF
. TRBJ2-5 TRBD2 TRBV27 TGTGCCAGCAGTAAGACTAGCGGGAGGGGAGAGACCCAGTACTTC CASSKTSGRGETQYF
. TRBJ2-7 TRBD2 TRBV5-6 TGTGCCAGCAGCTTGGCCAGAGGTAGCGGGATTTCCTACAATGAGCAGTACTTC CASSLARGSGISYNEQYF
. TRBJ2-6 . TRBV5-1 TGCGCCAGCAGCTTGGGAGGGGTTGGGGCCAACGTCCTGACTTTC CASSLGGVGANVLTF
few TRBJ2-6 . TRBV5-1 TGCGCCAGCAGCTTGGAAGGCGGGGCCAACGTCCTGACTTTC CASSLEGGANVLTF
. TRBJ1-2 . TRBV6-2/TRBV6-3 TGTGCCAGCAGTTACGGTGGGCGTCGGGACTATGGCTACACCTTC CASSYGGRRDYGYTF
. TRBJ1-3 . TRBV3-1 TGTGCCAGCAGCCAAGAGGGGGGCCCCGGAAACACCATATATTTT CASSQEGGPGNTIYF
. TRBJ2-7 . TRBV18 TGTGCCAGCTCAGAACAGGGAACCTACGAGCAGTACTTC CASSEQGTYEQYF
. TRBJ2-7 TRBD1 TRBV7-6 TGTGCCAGCAGCTTTCGGGGACAGGGGTCCAACGAGCAGTACTTC CASSFRGQGSNEQYF
few TRBJ1-1 TRBD1 TRBV7-2 TGTGCCAGCAGCTTCGGTGGGACAGGGAGGAATGAAGCTTTCTTT CASSFGGTGRNEAFF
. TRBJ1-2 TRBD1 TRBV20-1 TGCAGTGCTAGGCTAGACAGGGACTATGGCTACACCTTC CSARLDRDYGYTF
few TRBJ2-5 . TRBV29-1 TGCAGCGTTGGGTCCAGGGCTGAGACCCAGTACTTC CSVGSRAETQYF
. TRBJ2-1 TRBD2 TRBV20-1 TGCAGTGCTGCCTCTACCGGGGCGGGGGGGGCCTACAATGAGCAGTTCTTC CSAASTGAGGAYNEQFF
. TRBJ2-3 . TRBV28 TGTGCCAGCAGTTTTAAACTGGGGTTCACAGATACGCAGTATTTT CASSFKLGFTDTQYF
. TRBJ2-1 TRBD2 TRBV7-8 TGTGCCAGCAGCAGATTAGCCAGCGGGATTTACAATGAGCAGTTCTTC CASSRLASGIYNEQFF
few TRBJ2-3 TRBD1 TRBV5-6 TGTGCCAGCAGCTTTGGACAGGGGTTGCCAGATACGCAGTATTTT CASSFGQGLPDTQYF
few TRBJ1-2 TRBD1 TRBV20-1 TGCAGTGCTAGAGGGACAGGGATTGACTATGGCTACACCTTC CSARGTGIDYGYTF
. TRBJ1-3 . TRBV5-4 TGTGCCAGCAGCCCTACCCTTCGCGGAAACACCATATATTTT CASSPTLRGNTIYF
. TRBJ2-3 TRBD1 TRBV28 TGTGCCACCGAAAATGGGGGACAGGGGGGAGATACGCAGTATTTT CATENGGQGGDTQYF